This T cell receptor (beta chain) was profiled in a study of shared clonotypes between healthy human individuals (dated by TCRdb to about 2020). Looking at the study overall: The cohort comprised a couple of women and a few men aged 18 to 49 years. For each donor, three plates each were used for CD4 naive and CD4 memory, two plates were used for CD8 naive, and one plate was used for CD8 memory. The study deeply sequenced blood TCR repertoires of about 5 healthy adults to estimate repertoire size and the extent of clonotype sharing between individuals. To increase sequencing depth and limit assay-specific biases, different laboratories used diverse techniques to prepare libraries and sequence TCR repertoires. Each donor's leukapheresis produced roughly between roughly 0.9 and 9 billion PBMCs.

TCR CDR3 regions were amplified from genomic DNA by multiplex PCR using the deep immunoSEQ assay. Genomic DNA extracted from each cell subset was distributed evenly over all wells of several immunoSEQ 96-well plates, and each plate served as one replicate. Each replicate PCR for sorted subsets received around 200 ng genomic DNA, equal to about 30,000 T cell genomes. Purified libraries were quantified with a Qubit 3.0 fluorometer, sized on a Bioanalyzer 2100, and re-quantified with the KAPA Library Quantification kit. A separate single-read 150-cycle Illumina NextSeq 550 flow cell was used to sequence each immunoSEQ 96-well plate. As for the original processing: Because the immunoSEQ output held only junctional sequences and lacked quality scores, the filtering could not match the filtering applied to full-length reads. Sequences were annotated with PyIR, a Python wrapper for IgBLAST v1.9, and V/J genes and CDR3 were assigned using IMGT germline references. Reads were filtered out if the reads had weak V/J assignments (E-value above 1e-6), no CDR3, stop codons, out-of-frame junctions, or ambiguous translated residues. A V3J clonotype was defined by an identical inferred V gene, J gene, and CDR3 amino acid sequence. To compute the percentage overlap between repertoires, the number of shared unique clonotypes was divided by the size of the smaller repertoire. Three approaches were used to assess repertoire richness: RTK rarefaction, the Chao1 estimator, and Recon v2.1 estimates of unobserved clonotypes. OLGA was used to compute generation probabilities for all TCRbeta clonotypes that the gDNA method yielded from a handful of donors. Drawn from immuneACCESS, this table holds only the in-frame rearrangements with V and J called that TCRdb kept. Clones are partly lost; checked studies trace under half to an unresolved V gene and leave the rest unexplained. The V and J calls and clone size were taken over from that table, and D and trimming were inferred from the DNA. The sample yields 2 million to 2.5 million clones; roughly 95% were counted once. Clones ranked in the top ten supply around 0.13% of the sample.

As concerns this clone: What antigen it recognizes has not been identified. There are no base qualities to consult, and no much larger clone falls within one base.

V gives up 1 base and J gives up 5 bases, and the segment between their germline ends measures 6 bases. From a lookup of the germline V gene, CDR1 and CDR2 are SGHTA and FQGNSA. The CDR3 contains 12 residues, cysteine and phenylalanine counted. The only DNA kept is the CDR3, 36 bases in frame from the first base. Healthy HIV-negative adults with no recently reported acute infections or vaccinations were included as donors. Only Caucasian adults living in Nashville, Tennessee, USA were represented among the donors. CD4+ T cells were enriched through magnetic negative selection, after which naive cells were positively selected on CD45RA and the remaining negative fraction served as the memory subset. Blood was collected by leukapheresis, and PBMCs were isolated by Ficoll-Histopaque density gradient centrifugation and then cryopreserved in liquid nitrogen vapor phase. Analytical flow cytometry was used to check the purity and quantity of each magnetically sorted T cell population. Genomic DNA was isolated from every sorted fraction and measured by UV absorbance on a Nanodrop 2000c.

The investigation overall reported the following: The small number of donors limited the genetic and exposure-history diversity represented. When several donors were compared, the shared fraction of clonotypes was about 5% for naive CD4, approximately 3.5% for naive CD8, about 2.5% for memory CD4, and around 0.37% for memory CD8. Based on pairwise subsampling, the degree of clonotype sharing among donors was expected to be affected by sequencing depth. Clonotypes shared by all four sorted-subset donors showed higher generation probabilities than non-shared clonotypes. Naive subsets generally had larger estimated clonotype richness than memory subsets did. Rarefaction of sorted-subset datasets indicated incomplete sequencing despite the large sequencing depth. Sampling was restricted to blood, and TCR repertoires in tissue are likely to differ from TCR repertoires in blood.

This receptor was taken from a man aged 18-30 years in good health. Sequences were obtained from naive CD4+ T cells sorted from blood. The label giving this sample's cell subset or site can be read as: CD45RA+ positively selected. The sequence joins TRBV7-2 to TRBJ2-7; the D gene cannot be resolved reliably. The CDR3 has the sequence CASSLDFDEQYF. The DNA sequence is as follows: TGTGCCAGCAGCTTAGACTTCGACGAGCAGTACTTC.